This T cell receptor beta chain was retrieved from a study of T-cell memory formation after mild COVID-19. Study-wide background: Most TCR clusters belonged to a single donor.

Trimming removed 5 bases at V and 10 bases at J, with 18 bases between. Germline-derived CDR1 and CDR2 are SGHAT and FQNNGV. The CDR3 covers 14 residues. This clonotype was seen ten or more times. Its antigen is unidentified. Points from the study as a whole: While clones contracting from day 15 to 85 were balanced between CD4 and CD8, later expanders leaned CD4+. For second-wave clones that peaked at day 37, SARS-CoV-2 specificity went unverified.

TCRdb redid the calling of the 5' RACE reads with MiXCR, one entry per CDR3 protein. Altogether hundreds of thousands of distinct CDR3 sequences are present, 16% being singletons, with the ten largest covering 22%. The sequenced sample was PBMCs or a T cell subset sorted from them (not recorded which). The gene calls are TRBV11-2 and TRBJ2-1, with a tentative D call TRBD2 (5 bases). The receptor's source is a man aged 18 to 35 who had mild COVID-19 (a few samples of this study predate the infection). Cell type and time point are not known. CDR3 amino acids: CASSPVGETGEQFF. The CDR3 DNA follows: TGTGCCAGCAGCCCGGTTGGGGAGACGGGCGAGCAGTTCTTC.